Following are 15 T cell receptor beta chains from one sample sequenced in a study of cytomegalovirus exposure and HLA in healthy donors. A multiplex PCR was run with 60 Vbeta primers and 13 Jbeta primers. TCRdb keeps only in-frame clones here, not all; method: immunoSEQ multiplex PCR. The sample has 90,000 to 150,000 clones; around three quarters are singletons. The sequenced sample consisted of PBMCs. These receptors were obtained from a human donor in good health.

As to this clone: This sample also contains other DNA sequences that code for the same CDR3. In DNA, the CDR3 is TGTGCCAGCAGTAAACTAGCGGGGGGCGTCAACGAGCAGTACTTC. Translation gives CASSKLAGGVNEQYF. This chain joins TRBV6-5 and TRBJ2-7, with TRBD2 matching over 12 bases. The V and J ends lost 5 bases and 5 bases, in that order; junction bases with no gene match: 7. Germline lookup yields CDR1 MNHEY and CDR2 SVGAGI. This CDR3 has 15 amino acids.

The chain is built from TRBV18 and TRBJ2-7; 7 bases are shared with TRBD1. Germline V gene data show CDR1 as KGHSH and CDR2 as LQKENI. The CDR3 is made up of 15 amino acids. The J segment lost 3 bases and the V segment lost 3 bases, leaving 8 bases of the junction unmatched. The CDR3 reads CASSPLTGTGYEQYF. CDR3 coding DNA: TGTGCCAGCTCACCCTTGACAGGGACGGGCTACGAGCAGTACTTC.

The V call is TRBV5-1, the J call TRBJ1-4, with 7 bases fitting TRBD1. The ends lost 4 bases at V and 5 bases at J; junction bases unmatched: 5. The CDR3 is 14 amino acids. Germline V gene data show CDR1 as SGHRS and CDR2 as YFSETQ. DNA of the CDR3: TGCGCCAGCAGCCAGGGACAGCAAAATGAAAAACTGTTTTTT. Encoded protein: CASSQGQQNEKLFF.

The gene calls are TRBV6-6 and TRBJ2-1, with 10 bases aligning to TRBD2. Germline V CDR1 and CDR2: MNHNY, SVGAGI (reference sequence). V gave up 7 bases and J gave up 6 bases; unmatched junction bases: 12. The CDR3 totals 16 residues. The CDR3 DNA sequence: TGTGCCAGCAATCCTGGGGGGGCTAGCGGGAGCAATGAGCAGTTCTTC. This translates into CASNPGGASGSNEQFF.

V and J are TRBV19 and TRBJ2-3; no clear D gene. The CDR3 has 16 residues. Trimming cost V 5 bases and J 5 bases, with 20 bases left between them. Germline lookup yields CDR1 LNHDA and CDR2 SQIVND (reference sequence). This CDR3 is CASSPNAVGLGDTQYF. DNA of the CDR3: TGTGCCAGTAGTCCCAACGCCGTCGGGTTAGGAGATACGCAGTATTTT.

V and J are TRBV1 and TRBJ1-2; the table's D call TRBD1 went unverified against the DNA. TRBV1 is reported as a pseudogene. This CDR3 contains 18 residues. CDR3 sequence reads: CPSRSYLGQATLIGGYTF. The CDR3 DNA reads TGCCCCAGCCGGTCTTATTTGGGACAGGCCACGCTAATCGGTGGCTACACCTTC.

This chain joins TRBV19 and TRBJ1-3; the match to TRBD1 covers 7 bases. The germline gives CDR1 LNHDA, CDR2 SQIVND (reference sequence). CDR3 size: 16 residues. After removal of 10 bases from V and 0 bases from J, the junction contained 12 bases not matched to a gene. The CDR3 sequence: CATEKPGQLSGNTIYF. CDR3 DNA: TGTGCCACCGAGAAGCCGGGACAGCTCTCTGGAAACACCATATATTTT.

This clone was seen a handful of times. CDR3 residues: CASSLGDREEAFF. CDR3 nucleotide sequence: TGCGCCAGCAGCTTGGGTGACAGGGAGGAAGCTTTCTTT. The genes are TRBV5-1 and TRBJ1-1, with 7 bases aligning to TRBD1. The CDR3 is 13 residues long. Trimming at V came to 0 bases and at J to 8 bases, leaving 4 bases not matched to a gene. The V gene's germline CDR1 is SGHRS and CDR2 YFSETQ. The whole variable domain, remainder taken from reference TRBV5-1 and TRBJ1-1, is KAGVTQTPRYLIKTRGQQVTLSCSPISGHRSVSWYQQTPGQGLQFLFEYFSETQRNKGNFPGRFSGRQFSNSRSEMNVSTLELGDSALYLCASSLGDREEAFFGQGTRLTVV.

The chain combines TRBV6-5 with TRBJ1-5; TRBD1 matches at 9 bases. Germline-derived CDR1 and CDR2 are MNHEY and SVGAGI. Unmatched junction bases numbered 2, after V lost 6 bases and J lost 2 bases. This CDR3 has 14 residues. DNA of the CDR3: TGTGCCAGCAGCCGGGACAGGGGCAATCAGCCCCAGCATTTT. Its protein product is CASSRDRGNQPQHF.

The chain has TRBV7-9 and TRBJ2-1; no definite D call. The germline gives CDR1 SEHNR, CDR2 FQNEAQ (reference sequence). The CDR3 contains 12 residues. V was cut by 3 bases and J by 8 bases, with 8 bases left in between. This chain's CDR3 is CASSFDRDEQFF. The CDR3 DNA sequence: TGTGCCAGCAGCTTTGACCGGGATGAGCAGTTCTTC.

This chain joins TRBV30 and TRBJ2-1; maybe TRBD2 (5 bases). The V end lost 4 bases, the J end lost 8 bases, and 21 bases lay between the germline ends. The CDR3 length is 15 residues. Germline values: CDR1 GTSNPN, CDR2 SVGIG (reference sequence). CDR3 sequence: CAWKSWADSGDEQFF. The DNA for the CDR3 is TGTGCCTGGAAGAGTTGGGCGGACTCGGGTGATGAGCAGTTCTTC.

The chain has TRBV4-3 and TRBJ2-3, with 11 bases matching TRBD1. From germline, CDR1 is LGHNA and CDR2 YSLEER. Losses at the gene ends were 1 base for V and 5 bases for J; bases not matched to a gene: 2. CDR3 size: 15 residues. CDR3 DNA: TGCGCCAGCAGCCAAGGGGACAGGGGGATAGATACGCAGTATTTT. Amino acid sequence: CASSQGDRGIDTQYF.

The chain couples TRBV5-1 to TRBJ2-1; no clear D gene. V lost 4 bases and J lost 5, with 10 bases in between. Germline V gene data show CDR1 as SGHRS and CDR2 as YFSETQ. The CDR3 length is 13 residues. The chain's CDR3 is CASSQNSHNEQFF. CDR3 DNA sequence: TGCGCCAGCAGCCAAAACTCACACAATGAGCAGTTCTTC.

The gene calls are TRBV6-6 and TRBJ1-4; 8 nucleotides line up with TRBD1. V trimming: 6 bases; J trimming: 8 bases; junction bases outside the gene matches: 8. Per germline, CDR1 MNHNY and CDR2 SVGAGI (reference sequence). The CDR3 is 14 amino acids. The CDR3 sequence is CASSQDRAREKLFF. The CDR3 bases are TGTGCCAGCAGCCAGGACAGGGCCCGCGAAAAACTGTTTTTT.

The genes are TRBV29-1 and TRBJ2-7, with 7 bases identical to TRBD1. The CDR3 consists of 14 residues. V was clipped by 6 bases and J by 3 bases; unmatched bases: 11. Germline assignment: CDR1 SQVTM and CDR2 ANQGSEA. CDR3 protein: CSVAGTEFNYEQYF. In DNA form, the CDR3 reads TGCAGCGTCGCCGGGACAGAGTTTAACTACGAGCAGTACTTC.